This T cell receptor beta chain was found in a study of blood T cell repertoires in COVID-19. Sequenced by immunoSEQ multiplex PCR; TCRdb stores in-frame clones only, minus some. The table lists around 260,000 clones, roughly nine tenths of them singletons. The V end was cut by 4 bases, the J end by 6 bases, with 16 bases between. This CDR3 is 15 amino acids long. The germline gives CDR1 SGHTA, CDR2 FQGNSA. The sequence was obtained from a woman aged 40-49 years who had recovered from COVID-19. The rearrangement joins TRBV7-2 to TRBJ2-1, with a weak D call TRBD2 (6 bases). The sequenced sample consisted of peripheral blood. The DNA of the CDR3 is TGTGCCAGCAGCTCTGACCCGGAGGGCTTCAATGAGCAGTTCTTC. Protein: CASSSDPEGFNEQFF.